These 5 T cell receptor beta chains were sequenced from one sample in a study of shared clonotypes between healthy human individuals. The repertoire was sequenced with immunoSEQ multiplex PCR; TCRdb's copy has only in-frame clones and lacks some. Of some 89,000 clones in the sample, under 80% were seen once. Input material: memory CD8+ T cells sorted from blood. Subset described: CD45RO+ cells pooled with CCR7-negative TemRA cells. These receptors were taken from a man in his thirties or forties in good health.

This clone was detected once. The chain is built from TRBV6-1 and TRBJ1-2, with a possible D match to TRBD1 (5 bases). V lost 2 bases and J lost 0, with 10 bases in between. CDR3 length equals 15 residues. The germline V gene has CDR1 MNHNS and CDR2 SASEGT. The CDR3 reads CASSEFGATNYGYTF. Here the CDR3 DNA reads TGTGCCAGCAGTGAATTTGGGGCCACTAACTATGGCTACACCTTC.

This rearrangement joins TRBV27 to TRBJ2-5; D unresolved. Germline V gene data show CDR1 as MNHEY and CDR2 as SMNVEV (reference sequence). V gave up 5 bases and J gave up 5 bases, with 15 bases separating them. The CDR3 is 14 amino acids. CDR3 DNA: TGTGCCAGCAGTCCGAGACACGAGTCGGAGACCCAGTACTTC. Residues: CASSPRHESETQYF.

On this clone: A read error may account for a junction end that differs from germline. The rearrangement links TRBV27 to TRBJ1-3; D gene unclear. The CDR3 consists of 15 residues. Germline V gene data show CDR1 as MNHEY and CDR2 as SMNVEV (reference sequence). CDR3 in amino acids: CASSRGGSSRNTIYF. CDR3 DNA sequence: TGTGCCAGCTCCCGGGGTGGGTCCTCTCGAAACACCATATATTTT.

CDR3 DNA sequence: TGTGCCAGCAGTCCGACAGGGGTGGAGCAGTACTTC. This codes for CASSPTGVEQYF. This chain links TRBV28 with TRBJ2-7, with 8 positions matching TRBD1. CDR1 and CDR2 (germline): MDHEN, SYDVKM. After removal of 5 bases from V and 7 bases from J, the junction contained 4 bases not matched to a gene. The CDR3 length is 12 residues.

The rearrangement links TRBV18 to TRBJ2-7, with D possibly being TRBD1 (6 bases). V was shortened by 0 bases and J by 7 bases, with 13 bases between the two germline ends. Germline-derived CDR1 and CDR2 are KGHSH and LQKENI. This CDR3 is 14 amino acids long. CDR3 loop: CASSPPTTGEEQYF. CDR3 in DNA: TGTGCCAGCTCACCACCGACGACAGGTGAAGAGCAGTACTTC. Drawing the rest from reference TRBV18 and TRBJ2-7, the complete variable domain is NAGVMQNPRHLVRRRGQEARLRCSPMKGHSHVYWYRQLPEEGLKFMVYLQKENIIDESGMPKERFSAEFPKEGPSILRIQQVVRGDSAAYFCASSPPTTGEEQYFGPGTRLTVT.